A single sample is the source of the 14 T cell receptor beta chains below, sequenced in a study of early T cells in non-severe SARS-CoV-2 infection. TCRdb reanalysed the 5' RACE reads using MiXCR and keeps one entry per CDR3 protein. Among fewer than 20,000 distinct CDR3 sequences listed, under 6.5% were seen once. The sequenced material came from whole blood. The origin of the receptors is an adult who was a healthcare worker with PCR-confirmed SARS-CoV-2 infection or an uninfected control (not recorded which).

This clonotype was seen at least ten times. The rearrangement joins TRBV7-9 to TRBJ2-7, with D uncertain. CDR1 SEHNR and CDR2 FQNEAQ come from the germline V gene (reference sequence). The V end was cut by 4 bases, the J end by 0 bases, with 7 bases between. The CDR3 totals 13 residues. CDR3 nucleotide sequence: TGTGCCAGCAGCTCCGCTAACTCCTACGAGCAGTACTTC. Protein: CASSSANSYEQYF.

This clonotype was detected many times. V is TRBV28 and J is TRBJ1-5, with D uncertain. The germline V and J ends were trimmed by 3 bases and 4 bases, with 13 bases remaining between them. The CDR3 sequence is 15 residues long. Per germline, CDR1 MDHEN and CDR2 SYDVKM. CDR3 loop: CASSFSQELNQPQHF. CDR3 coding DNA: TGTGCCAGCAGTTTTTCGCAGGAACTTAATCAGCCCCAGCATTTT.

This chain connects TRBV12-3 or TRBV12-4 to TRBJ2-2, with TRBD2 as a possible D gene (5 bases). Trimming removed 6 bases at V and 4 bases at J, with 15 bases between. The CDR3 covers 15 residues. The CDR3 DNA follows: TGTGCCAGCAGCCCAGGCACGGGGTCCACCGGGGAGCTGTTTTTT. This gives the protein CASSPGTGSTGELFF.

The chain joins TRBV15 to TRBJ1-2; no clear D. This CDR3 has 14 residues. Trimming took off 0 bases at V and 2 bases at J, with 7 bases between the two ends. Germline assignment: CDR1 LNHNV and CDR2 YYDKDF (reference sequence). DNA for the CDR3: TGTGCCACCAGCAGAGATATTCAGAACTATGGCTACACCTTC. The encoded protein is CATSRDIQNYGYTF.

There are a few counts of this clonotype. The chain couples TRBV7-9 to TRBJ2-5; maybe TRBD2 (6 bases). Trimming stripped 6 bases from V and 2 bases from J, with 16 bases between. This CDR3 has 15 amino acids. The germline CDR1 and CDR2 sequences are SEHNR and FQNEAQ (reference sequence). This CDR3 is CASSSWEVVQETQYF. The CDR3 DNA reads TGTGCCAGCAGTTCATGGGAGGTTGTACAAGAGACCCAGTACTTC.

Relative to its sample, this clonotype is medium-sized. The J gene is TRBJ1-5, the V gene TRBV6-6; tentatively, D is TRBD1 (5 bases). CDR1 and CDR2 (germline): MNHNY, SVGAGI (reference sequence). This CDR3 region has 14 residues. The V and J ends lost 2 bases and 7 bases respectively, with 12 bases between them. CDR3 sequence (DNA): TGTGCCAGCAGTTACGGGCAGGGTGGACAGCCCCAGCATTTT. Protein: CASSYGQGGQPQHF.

In its sample, this clonotype was seen many times. The chain has TRBV27 and TRBJ2-7, with D unclear. This CDR3 contains 13 residues. Germline V gene sequence: CDR1 MNHEY, CDR2 SMNVEV (reference sequence). Trimming took off 3 bases at V and 0 bases at J, with 6 bases between the two ends. CDR3 in amino acids: CASSFGFSYEQYF. For the CDR3, the DNA is TGTGCCAGCAGTTTTGGCTTCTCCTACGAGCAGTACTTC.

This clonotype has more than one count but fewer than ten. This chain uses TRBV2 with TRBJ2-1, with TRBD1 as a possible D gene (5 bases). The CDR3 length is 14 residues. Trimming cost V 7 bases and J 4 bases, with 14 bases left between them. Germline CDR1 SNHLY, CDR2 FYNNEI. CDR3 in DNA: TGTGCCAGCACTGGGGCAGATTATTACAATGAGCAGTTCTTC. Encoded protein: CASTGADYYNEQFF. The complete variable domain, with remaining parts taken from reference TRBV2 and TRBJ2-1, reads EPEVTQTPSHQVTQMGQEVILRCVPISNHLYFYWYRQILGQKVEFLVSFYNNEISEKSEIFDDQFSVERPDGSNFTLKIRSTKLEDSAMYFCASTGADYYNEQFFGPGTRLTVL.

This clonotype is medium-sized by share. This chain uses TRBV7-6 with TRBJ2-1, with a tentative D call TRBD2 (6 bases). Per the germline V gene, CDR1 is SGHVS and CDR2 is FNYEAQ. Trimming shortened V by 1 base and J by 7 bases, and 14 bases separated the two germline ends. The CDR3 extends over 15 amino acids. The CDR3, as DNA: TGTGCCAGCAGCTTAGGCGGAGGGGCCCAAAATGAGCAGTTCTTC. Its protein product is CASSLGGGAQNEQFF. Combining the CDR3 with reference TRBV7-6 and TRBJ2-1 gives the whole variable domain GAGVSQSPRYKVTKRGQDVALRCDPISGHVSLYWYRQALGQGPEFLTYFNYEAQQDKSGLPNDRFSAERPEGSISTLTIQRTEQRDSAMYRCASSLGGGAQNEQFFGPGTRLTVL.

This clonotype has just a few counts. The chain recombines TRBV3-1 with TRBJ1-1; 8 bases agree with TRBD1. Trimming removed 4 bases from V and 5 bases from J; junction bases left unmatched: 6. Germline V gene data show CDR1 as LGHDT and CDR2 as YNNKEL (reference sequence). This CDR3 is 14 amino acids long. This chain's CDR3 is CASSRQGSVTEAFF. Here the CDR3 DNA reads TGTGCCAGCAGCCGACAGGGGTCGGTGACTGAAGCTTTCTTT.

This clonotype was counted ten times or more. J is TRBJ2-1 and V is TRBV10-3; D is possibly TRBD2 (7 bases). The CDR3 consists of 15 residues. Per the germline V gene, CDR1 is ENHRY and CDR2 is SYGVKD. With 5 bases removed from V and 7 bases from J, the gap between germline ends came to 18 bases. CDR3 in amino acids: CAISKREGVGNEQFF. The CDR3 DNA is TGTGCCATCAGTAAGAGGGAGGGGGTTGGGAATGAGCAGTTCTTC.

The chain recombines TRBV6-4 with TRBJ2-1, with 10 bases identical to TRBD1. The germline CDR1 and CDR2 sequences are MRHNA and SNTAGT. V dropped 6 bases and J dropped 3; count of bases not matched to a gene: 5. The CDR3 spans 15 residues. The CDR3 here is CASSPGTGDYNEQFF. The CDR3 DNA reads TGTGCCAGCAGCCCCGGGACAGGGGACTACAATGAGCAGTTCTTC.

This clonotype was counted at least ten times. This chain connects TRBV7-2 to TRBJ2-3, with unresolved D. Trimming stripped 1 base from V and 7 bases from J, with 12 bases between. This CDR3 is built from 14 residues. Per germline, CDR1 SGHTA and CDR2 FQGNSA. CDR3 loop: CASSLDRGANTQYF. Written as DNA, the CDR3 is TGTGCCAGCAGCTTAGACCGCGGCGCGAATACGCAGTATTTT.

The chain uses TRBV7-9 and TRBJ1-1, with a possible D match to TRBD1 (6 bases). Germline values: CDR1 SEHNR, CDR2 FQNEAQ (reference sequence). This CDR3 contains 14 residues. Trimming left V 9 bases short and J 4 bases short, with 18 bases between. The CDR3 here is CASRSGIQGTEAFF. The CDR3 DNA reads as TGTGCCAGTAGGTCGGGGATACAGGGCACTGAAGCTTTCTTT.